These 15 T cell receptor beta chains were sequenced from one sample in a study of Graves' ophthalmopathy and Graves' hyperthyroidism. Researchers took RNA transcripts and amplified TCR beta CDR3 regions from them. After a first-round RT-PCR with HTBI primers, a second-round multiplex PCR was run. TCRdb re-derived calls from the multiplex PCR reads in MiXCR, one entry per CDR3 protein. The data contain around 600,000 distinct CDR3 sequences, roughly 41% of them singletons. Input material: peripheral blood. The receptors here all came from an adult man with Graves' ophthalmopathy.

The chain has TRBV7-2 and TRBJ2-7, with 9 bases aligning to TRBD1. V lost 5 bases, J lost 2 bases, and 10 bases stayed unmatched. There are 16 residues in the CDR3. CDR1 is SGHTA, CDR2 FQGNSA, per germline. Written as DNA, the CDR3 is TGTGCCAGCAGCCATCCCGGGACAGGGAGTCCCTACGAGCAGTACTTC. It codes for CASSHPGTGSPYEQYF.

The chain carries TRBV29-1 and TRBJ1-5, with D hard to call. Per the germline V gene, CDR1 is SQVTM and CDR2 is ANQGSEA. Trimming removed 8 bases from V and 6 bases from J, with 11 bases in between. The CDR3 length is 11 residues. The CDR3 region is CSQEGPQPQHF. CDR3 sequence (DNA): TGCAGCCAAGAGGGTCCTCAGCCCCAGCATTTT.

Notes on this clonotype: A much larger clone lies one base from this, so it may be a read error. The J gene is TRBJ2-5, the V gene TRBV10-3; 9 nucleotides agree with TRBD2. CDR1 ENHRY and CDR2 SYGVKD come from the germline V gene. The CDR3 totals 18 residues. Trimming at V came to 4 bases and at J to 4 bases, leaving 16 bases not matched to a gene. The CDR3, as DNA: TGTGCCATCAGTGGACAGGGCAATGGCGGGGGGGCCAGAGAGACCCAGTACTTC. Translation gives CAISGQGNGGGARETQYF.

This clonotype occurred many times. The V gene is TRBV2, the J gene TRBJ2-2, with D maybe TRBD2 (6 bases). Germline-derived CDR1 and CDR2 are SNHLY and FYNNEI. V dropped 3 bases and J dropped 4 bases, with 6 bases sitting between them. CDR3 length: 13 residues. The CDR3 reads CASSEEGTGELFF. Written as DNA, the CDR3 is TGTGCCAGCAGTGAGGAGGGCACCGGGGAGCTGTTTTTT.

The rearrangement joins TRBV7-8 to TRBJ2-2; perhaps TRBD2 as D (5 bases). Germline V gene data show CDR1 as SGHVS and CDR2 as FQNEAQ. Deletions cut 1 base from V and 6 bases from J, with 12 bases between. The CDR3 is 15 residues long. The CDR3 region has the DNA TGTGCCAGCAGCTTAGTTGGGCTAGCTGCCGGGGAGCTGTTTTTT. It is translated as CASSLVGLAAGELFF.

This clonotype was seen only a few times. The rearrangement links TRBV12-5 to TRBJ1-6, with TRBD1 as a possible D gene (5 bases). V was shortened by 0 bases and J by 10 bases, with 7 bases between the two germline ends. From germline, CDR1 is LGHNT and CDR2 FRNRAP. The CDR3 consists of 13 residues. CDR3 nucleotide sequence: TGTGCTAGTGGTTTGGTACGGGACTCACCCCTCCACTTT. It specifies CASGLVRDSPLHF.

Worth noting for this clonotype: Possible read error: a much larger clone is one base away. CDR3 in DNA: TGTGCCAGCAGTTACTTGGGACAGGGGACTGAAGCTTTCTTT. It specifies CASSYLGQGTEAFF. This chain uses TRBV6-5 with TRBJ1-1; the match to TRBD1 covers 10 bases. Germline CDR1 MNHEY, CDR2 SVGAGI. CDR3 length: 14 residues. Trimming at V came to 1 base and at J to 5 bases, leaving 1 base not matched to a gene.

This clonotype occurred a few times. V and J are TRBV29-1 and TRBJ2-3; maybe TRBD1 (5 bases). V lost 7 bases, J lost 0 bases, and 14 bases lay in between. Germline loops: CDR1 SQVTM, CDR2 ANQGSEA. The CDR3 has 14 amino acids. The CDR3 spells CSAEETESTDTQYF. In DNA, the CDR3 is TGCAGCGCCGAAGAGACAGAGAGCACAGATACGCAGTATTTT.

This clonotype was detected ten times or more. V and J are TRBV7-8 and TRBJ2-7; D gene unclear. V was pared by 1 base and J by 4 bases, with 14 bases between. This CDR3 contains 15 residues. CDR1 is SGHVS and CDR2 is FQNEAQ in the germline V gene. CDR3 protein: CASSLGSRVVYEQYF. CDR3 nucleotide sequence: TGTGCCAGCAGCTTAGGATCCCGCGTTGTTTACGAGCAGTACTTC.

This clonotype was observed a handful of times. This chain joins TRBV5-1 and TRBJ2-2; D might be TRBD1 or TRBD2, each matching 5 bases. This CDR3 region has 12 residues. V shed 7 bases and J shed 7 bases, with 11 bases lying between them. Germline assignment: CDR1 SGHRS and CDR2 YFSETQ. CDR3 loop: CASRRGRGELFF. DNA of the CDR3: TGCGCCAGCCGACGGGGCCGCGGGGAGCTGTTTTTT.

The chain carries TRBV20-1 and TRBJ2-2; TRBD2 aligns across 9 bases. The CDR3 totals 17 residues. Germline V CDR1 and CDR2: DFQATT, SNEGSKA (reference sequence). With 0 bases clipped from V and 6 bases from J, the junction kept 11 bases outside the gene matches. The CDR3 sequence is CSARDSPSGAGAGELFF. The DNA of the CDR3 is TGCAGTGCTAGAGATAGCCCTAGCGGGGCTGGGGCCGGGGAGCTGTTTTTT.

This clonotype appeared many times. The chain uses TRBV7-9 and TRBJ1-3; no reliable D call. V gave up 7 bases and J gave up 3 bases, with 16 bases separating them. Germline values: CDR1 SEHNR, CDR2 FQNEAQ (reference sequence). The CDR3 is 15 amino acids. CDR3 amino acids: CASNDSGGFGNTIYF. The DNA for the CDR3 is TGTGCCAGCAATGACTCAGGAGGATTTGGAAACACCATATATTTT.

This clonotype occurred a few times. J is TRBJ2-7 and V is TRBV7-2; 12 bases are a match to TRBD2. Germline V gene data show CDR1 as SGHTA and CDR2 as FQGNSA. The CDR3 is 17 residues long. With 1 base clipped from V and 6 bases from J, the junction kept 10 bases outside the gene matches. The CDR3 DNA follows: TGTGCCAGCAGCTTAGGACTAGCGGGGGTCCCTCCTGGCGAGCAGTACTTC. Protein sequence: CASSLGLAGVPPGEQYF. Full variable domain (outside the CDR3, taken from reference TRBV7-2 and TRBJ2-7): GAGVSQSPSNKVTEKGKDVELRCDPISGHTALYWYRQSLGQGLEFLIYFQGNSAPDKSGLPSDRFSAERTGGSVSTLTIQRTQQEDSAVYLCASSLGLAGVPPGEQYFGPGTRLTVT.

The chain is built from TRBV7-9 and TRBJ2-7, with 11 positions matching TRBD2. The CDR3 spans 15 residues. The V gene's germline CDR1 is SEHNR and CDR2 FQNEAQ (reference sequence). With 8 bases clipped from V and 1 base from J, the junction kept 7 bases outside the gene matches. The CDR3 bases are TGTGCCAGCCGGATACTAGCGGGAGTTTCCTACGAGCAGTACTTC. This encodes CASRILAGVSYEQYF.

This clonotype showed up many times. This chain links TRBV10-3 with TRBJ2-2; 7 bases are a match to TRBD1. After removal of 3 bases from V and 5 bases from J, the junction contained 6 bases not matched to a gene. The CDR3 spans 15 residues. Germline CDR1 reads ENHRY; CDR2 reads SYGVKD. The CDR3 nucleotides are TGTGCCATCAGTGAACGACAGGGTGTGACCGGGGAGCTGTTTTTT. It translates to CAISERQGVTGELFF.